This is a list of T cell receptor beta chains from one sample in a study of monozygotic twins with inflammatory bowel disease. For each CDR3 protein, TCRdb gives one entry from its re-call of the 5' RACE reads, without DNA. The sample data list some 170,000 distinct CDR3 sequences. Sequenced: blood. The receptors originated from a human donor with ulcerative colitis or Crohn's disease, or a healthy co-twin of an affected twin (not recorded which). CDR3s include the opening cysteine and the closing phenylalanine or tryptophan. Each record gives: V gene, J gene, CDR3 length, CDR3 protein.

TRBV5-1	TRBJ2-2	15	CASSLRGGDTGELFF
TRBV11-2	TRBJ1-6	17	CASSLSGWGGLGSPLHF
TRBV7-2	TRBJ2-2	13	CASSPKSTGELFF
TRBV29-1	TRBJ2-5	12	CSVAATQETQYF
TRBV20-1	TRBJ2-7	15	CSASEGTGVSYEQYF
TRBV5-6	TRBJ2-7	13	CASSWDRGHEQYF
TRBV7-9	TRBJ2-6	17	CASSLSAGGGGANVLTF
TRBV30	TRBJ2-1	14	CAWRGGSAYNEQFF
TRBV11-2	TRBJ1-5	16	CASSPQEGRFNQPQHF
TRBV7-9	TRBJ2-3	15	CASSPERGYTDTQYF
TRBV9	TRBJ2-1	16	CASSTLGRGSYNEQFF
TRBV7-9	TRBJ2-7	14	CASSPLAGGLEQYF
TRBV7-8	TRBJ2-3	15	CASSADSVMADTQYF
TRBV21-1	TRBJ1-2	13	CASHRTGIYGYTF
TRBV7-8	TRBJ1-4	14	CASSGRQVDEKLFF
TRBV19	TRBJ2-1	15	CASSFTSGRYNEQFF
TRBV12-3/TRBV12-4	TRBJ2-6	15	CASSTGASGANVLTF
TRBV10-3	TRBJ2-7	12	CAISELVYEQYF
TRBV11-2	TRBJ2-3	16	CASSLDGAGEADTQYF
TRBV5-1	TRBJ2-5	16	CASSFGDRGKQETQYF
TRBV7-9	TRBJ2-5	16	CASSLVDTEGQETQYF
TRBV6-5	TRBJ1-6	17	CASSYPGVSSYNSPIHF